This T cell receptor (beta chain) was obtained from a study of blood T cell repertoires in COVID-19. Study information: The samples span acute and convalescent COVID-19 from the United States, Italy and Spain. T cells, B-cell-depleted T cells, or PBMCs supplied cDNA or gDNA.

The CDR3 totals 14 residues. CDR1 MNHEY and CDR2 SMNVEV come from the germline V gene (reference sequence). V was trimmed by 8 bases and J by 6 bases, leaving 18 bases between them. In the original processing: Researchers report that nucleated cell counts were estimated from reference gene primer amplification. The data were produced by immunoSEQ multiplex PCR, yet TCRdb's version contains in-frame clones alone and is incomplete. V and J calls and clone size are as listed in that table; D and trimming were resolved from the DNA. The data hold about 320,000 clones, with roughly 83% observed a single time. This clone was detected only a few times.

The TCR sequence derives from a woman aged 45-65 years with acute or convalescent COVID-19. What was sequenced was peripheral blood. This chain links TRBV27 with TRBJ2-3; TRBD2 might be the D (7 bases). CDR3: CASYRGGARDTQYF. CDR3 bases: TGTGCCAGCTACCGAGGGGGGGCGAGGGATACGCAGTATTTT.